Listed below are T cell receptor beta chains from one sample, sequenced in a study of PD-1 blockade in classical Hodgkin lymphoma. This table comes from immunoSEQ multiplex PCR, and its TCRdb copy is limited to in-frame clones, with some not included. The sample has 110,000 or so clones, roughly 87% seen once. The material was peripheral blood mononuclear cells (PBMCs), obtained before the fourth cycle of nivolumab. These receptors originate from a human donor with classical Hodgkin lymphoma. CDR3s leave out the opening cysteine and the closing phenylalanine or tryptophan. Some rows mark clone size as missing; the rest say once, few, many or name a class of expanded clone.

V gene	clone size	CDR3 protein
TRBV20-1	few	SAPAREQF
TRBV5-6	.	ASSESVPNTGELF
TRBV5-6	.	ASSGAQGSYGYT
TRBV27	once	ASSVTGYYGYT
TRBV27	.	ASSFAPGQGATGELF
TRBV27	.	ASRSPSGRVVEQF
TRBV7-2	.	ASSLRRAGTIRYTQY
TRBV18	.	ASSPRWGSGANVLT
TRBV7-9	.	ASSLGTSGEQY
TRBV6-1	once	ASSGQATNEKLF
TRBV7-2	.	ASSLSTGRSTEAF
TRBV11-2	.	ASSASSGVTYEQY
TRBV6-1	.	ASSDLFSGNTEAF
TRBV5-5	.	ASSLGRSPYEQY
TRBV5-8	.	ASSLWQGRDGYT
TRBV6-6	.	ASSFLAGSSYNEQF
TRBV5-4	.	ASSLRGSDTEAF
TRBV19	.	ASSIIGGRYT
TRBV10-1	.	ASSETLAGGKEQY
TRBV5-1	.	ASSLEGGTDTQY
TRBV5-8	.	ASSLAGWQGANRYT
TRBV27	.	ASSPMGGQPWYEQY
TRBV28	.	ASIRRIGGRDTGELF
TRBV10-3	.	AISEWGNQPQH
TRBV27	.	ASTVGGSSYNEQF
TRBV5-4	.	ASSLQLEGYT
TRBV6-1	.	ASGSILAGGEQF
TRBV19	.	ASSRTGQPNYGYT
TRBV11-2	few	ASSPLNRASGSGYEQY
TRBV4-3	few	ASSLGQYNQPQH
TRBV13	.	ASSATQGDEQY
TRBV6-5	.	ASSPDRVAGYT
TRBV11-2	.	ASSLDISGGQNTEAF
TRBV19	.	ASSITGTNTEAF
TRBV14	few	ASSHPGLAGGTGELF
TRBV7-9	.	ASSSSGAPGGYEQY
TRBV7-7	once	ASSVGQGANYEQY
TRBV15	.	ATSRDQTSGSNTGELF
TRBV27	.	ASSSTVFGTQY
TRBV4-3	once	ASSQDRGPPYEQY
TRBV5-4	.	ASSPGEYYYNEEQF
TRBV10-1	.	ASSEEGSRKTYGYT
TRBV6-5	.	ASSQSNNYGYT
TRBV11-3	.	ASSSSGRGEQY
TRBV18	.	ASSPIRGREEQY
TRBV5-1	.	ASSYTSGGSIRNTEAF
TRBV11-1	.	ASSGSGRATGELF
TRBV7-2	.	ASKKGQGNTEAF
TRBV19	.	ASSYPTGGYTGELF
TRBV28	.	ASSLQGPVSYEQY
TRBV19	.	TSSPDRGGTEAF
TRBV4-3	once	ASSRIAQTTEAF
TRBV2	.	ASRKGLESNQPQH
TRBV14	.	ASSWDPSDREQY
TRBV10-1	.	ASSPGQGGADTQY